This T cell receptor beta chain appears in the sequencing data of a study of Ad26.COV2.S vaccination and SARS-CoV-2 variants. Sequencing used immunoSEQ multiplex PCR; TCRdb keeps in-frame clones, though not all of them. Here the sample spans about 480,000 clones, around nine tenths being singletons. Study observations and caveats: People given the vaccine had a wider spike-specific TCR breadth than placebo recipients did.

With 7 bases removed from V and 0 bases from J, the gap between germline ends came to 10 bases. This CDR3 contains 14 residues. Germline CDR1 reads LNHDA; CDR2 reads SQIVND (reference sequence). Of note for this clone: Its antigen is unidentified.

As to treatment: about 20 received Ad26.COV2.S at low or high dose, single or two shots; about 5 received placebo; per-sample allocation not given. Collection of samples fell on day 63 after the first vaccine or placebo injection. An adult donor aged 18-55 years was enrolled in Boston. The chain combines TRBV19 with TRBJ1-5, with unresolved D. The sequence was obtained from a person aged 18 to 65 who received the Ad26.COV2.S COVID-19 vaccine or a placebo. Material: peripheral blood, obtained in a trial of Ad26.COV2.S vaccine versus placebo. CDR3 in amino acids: CASKDPYSNQPQHF. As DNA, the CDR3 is TGTGCCAGTAAGGACCCATATAGCAATCAGCCCCAGCATTTT.